A selection of T cell receptor beta chains follows, all from one sample in a study of identifying expanded T cells in peripheral blood. Method: immunoSEQ multiplex PCR; TCRdb's copy keeps in-frame clones and lacks some. The sample contains 75,000 to 95,000 clones, 80% to 90% of which appear only once. Sequenced sample: blood. These receptors were taken from a person between 18 and 75 years old in good health. Both conserved end residues are part of each CDR3. Fields, in order: V gene, D gene, clone size, J gene, CDR3 DNA, CDR3 protein. A D gene is named only where the DNA matches it firmly. Size is stated for part of the rows, as once, few or many counts, or as a class when the clone is expanded.

V gene: TRBV9; D gene: -; clone size: many; J gene: TRBJ2-7; CDR3 DNA: TGTGCCAGCAGCCCCCTCGGGCAGGGGTCTTACGAGCAGTACTTC; CDR3 protein: CASSPLGQGSYEQYF
V gene: TRBV5-1; D gene: -; clone size: -; J gene: TRBJ1-1; CDR3 DNA: TGCGCCAGCAGCAAATTAGGGGTAGGAGGCACTGAAGCTTTCTTT; CDR3 protein: CASSKLGVGGTEAFF
V gene: TRBV6-1; D gene: TRBD1; clone size: -; J gene: TRBJ1-2; CDR3 DNA: TGTGCCAGCAGTGGATCCGGGACAGCCGATATTAGCTATGGCTACACCTTC; CDR3 protein: CASSGSGTADISYGYTF
V gene: TRBV18; D gene: -; clone size: -; J gene: TRBJ2-5; CDR3 DNA: TGTGCCAGCTCACCACCCCTTGGGGAGACCCAGTACTTC; CDR3 protein: CASSPPLGETQYF
V gene: TRBV5-6; D gene: -; clone size: -; J gene: TRBJ2-7; CDR3 DNA: TGTGCCAGCAGCGACACGAACCTTTACGAGCAGTACTTC; CDR3 protein: CASSDTNLYEQYF
V gene: TRBV12-5; D gene: -; clone size: -; J gene: TRBJ2-2; CDR3 DNA: TGTGCTAGTAAAATTAATCCGGGCCACACAGGGTTAGGGAGCACCGGGGAGCTGTTTTTT; CDR3 protein: CASKINPGHTGLGSTGELFF
V gene: TRBV10-3; D gene: -; clone size: -; J gene: TRBJ1-3; CDR3 DNA: TGTGCCATCAATGACAGGAGAACTATCTCTGGAAACACCATATATTTT; CDR3 protein: CAINDRRTISGNTIYF
V gene: TRBV29-1; D gene: TRBD1; clone size: -; J gene: TRBJ2-2; CDR3 DNA: TGCAGCGGGACAGGAAACACCGGGGAGCTGTTTTTT; CDR3 protein: CSGTGNTGELFF
V gene: TRBV4-3; D gene: TRBD1; clone size: few; J gene: TRBJ1-2; CDR3 DNA: TGCGCCAGCAGCCAAGCGACAGGGAACTATGGCTACACCTTC; CDR3 protein: CASSQATGNYGYTF
V gene: TRBV9; D gene: -; clone size: -; J gene: TRBJ2-3; CDR3 DNA: TGTGCCAGCAGCGTCGGGATTACAGATACGCAGTATTTT; CDR3 protein: CASSVGITDTQYF
V gene: TRBV6-1; D gene: -; clone size: -; J gene: TRBJ1-2; CDR3 DNA: TGTGCCAGCAGTGTTTCGGGGGTTGACTATGGCTACACCTTC; CDR3 protein: CASSVSGVDYGYTF
V gene: TRBV11-2; D gene: -; clone size: -; J gene: TRBJ1-4; CDR3 DNA: TGTGCCAGCAGCTCCCGAGCGGGTTCAACTAATGAAAAACTGTTTTTT; CDR3 protein: CASSSRAGSTNEKLFF
V gene: TRBV7-2; D gene: -; clone size: -; J gene: TRBJ2-5; CDR3 DNA: TGTGCCAGCAGCTCCCCAGGGCCAGAGACCCAGTACTTC; CDR3 protein: CASSSPGPETQYF
V gene: TRBV7-2; D gene: -; clone size: -; J gene: TRBJ2-7; CDR3 DNA: TGTGCCAGCAGCCCCCCGCGGGTCAGGGGAAGGACCTACGAGCAGTACTTC; CDR3 protein: CASSPPRVRGRTYEQYF
V gene: TRBV6-6; D gene: -; clone size: -; J gene: TRBJ2-5; CDR3 DNA: TGTGCCAGCAGTTACGTCGGTTCGGGAGCCGAGACCCAGTACTTC; CDR3 protein: CASSYVGSGAETQYF
V gene: TRBV10-3; D gene: TRBD1; clone size: -; J gene: TRBJ1-6; CDR3 DNA: TGTGCCATCAGGGGACCGGGACAGGGTAGTTCACCCCTCCACTTT; CDR3 protein: CAIRGPGQGSSPLHF
V gene: TRBV7-6; D gene: TRBD2; clone size: -; J gene: TRBJ2-7; CDR3 DNA: TGTGCCAGCAGCCCTATAGCGGGGACCCCTCGGTCCGAGCAGTACTTC; CDR3 protein: CASSPIAGTPRSEQYF
V gene: TRBV7-6; D gene: TRBD1; clone size: -; J gene: TRBJ1-1; CDR3 DNA: TGTGCCAGCAGCCCTAGACAGGGGGCCACTGAAGCTTTCTTT; CDR3 protein: CASSPRQGATEAFF
V gene: TRBV5-6; D gene: -; clone size: -; J gene: TRBJ1-1; CDR3 DNA: TGTGCCAGCAGCTTGGGGGGAGTGGACACTGAAGCTTTCTTT; CDR3 protein: CASSLGGVDTEAFF
V gene: TRBV14; D gene: -; clone size: -; J gene: TRBJ2-1; CDR3 DNA: TGTGCCAGCAGCCAGAATTACCTTGGGGGGAGTCGGTACAATGAGCAGTTCTTC; CDR3 protein: CASSQNYLGGSRYNEQFF
V gene: TRBV11-2; D gene: -; clone size: -; J gene: TRBJ2-1; CDR3 DNA: TGTGCCAGCAGTTTGGAGCAGGGCGCCTACAATGAGCAGTTCTTC; CDR3 protein: CASSLEQGAYNEQFF
V gene: TRBV10-3; D gene: TRBD1; clone size: once; J gene: TRBJ2-3; CDR3 DNA: TGTGCCATCAGTAAAGGGACAGGACCCACAGATACGCAGTATTTT; CDR3 protein: CAISKGTGPTDTQYF
V gene: TRBV19; D gene: TRBD1; clone size: -; J gene: TRBJ2-1; CDR3 DNA: TGTGCCAGTAGTAGTCCACCCGGGACAGTGGGGAATGAGCAGTTCTTC; CDR3 protein: CASSSPPGTVGNEQFF
V gene: TRBV11-2; D gene: -; clone size: -; J gene: TRBJ1-1; CDR3 DNA: TGTGCCAGCAGCTTAGGCCGCGAGTACCTATTCACTGAAGCTTTCTTT; CDR3 protein: CASSLGREYLFTEAFF
V gene: TRBV7-2; D gene: -; clone size: -; J gene: TRBJ1-1; CDR3 DNA: TGTGCCAGCAGCTTAGGTCCAAGTATCGAAGCTTTCTTT; CDR3 protein: CASSLGPSIEAFF
V gene: TRBV2; D gene: -; clone size: -; J gene: TRBJ1-2; CDR3 DNA: TGTGCCAGCAGTGTCGAGACAGTCCCTAACTATGGCTACACCTTC; CDR3 protein: CASSVETVPNYGYTF
V gene: TRBV9; D gene: -; clone size: -; J gene: TRBJ2-5; CDR3 DNA: TGTGCCAGCAGCGTAGGGCACACCACCTTACAAGAGACCCAGTACTTC; CDR3 protein: CASSVGHTTLQETQYF
V gene: TRBV2; D gene: -; clone size: once; J gene: TRBJ1-2; CDR3 DNA: TGTGCCAGCAGTGAGGACAGAGGTGGCTACACCTTC; CDR3 protein: CASSEDRGGYTF
V gene: TRBV20-1; D gene: -; clone size: -; J gene: TRBJ1-1; CDR3 DNA: TGCAGTGCTAGAAGACAGTATGAAGCTTTCTTT; CDR3 protein: CSARRQYEAFF
V gene: TRBV9; D gene: -; clone size: -; J gene: TRBJ2-3; CDR3 DNA: TGTGCCAGCAGCCCCCGCACAGATACGCAGTATTTT; CDR3 protein: CASSPRTDTQYF
V gene: TRBV30; D gene: -; clone size: -; J gene: TRBJ1-6; CDR3 DNA: TGTGCCTCGAGGGGACAAACGGGTTCACCCCTCCACTTT; CDR3 protein: CASRGQTGSPLHF
V gene: TRBV7-9; D gene: -; clone size: -; J gene: TRBJ1-1; CDR3 DNA: TGTGCCAGCAGCTCGTCACCAGGGAACACTGAAGCTTTCTTT; CDR3 protein: CASSSSPGNTEAFF
V gene: TRBV7-3; D gene: TRBD2; clone size: -; J gene: TRBJ2-1; CDR3 DNA: TGTGCCAGCAGCCCATATCTCGGGGGGGCAGATGAGCAGTTCTTC; CDR3 protein: CASSPYLGGADEQFF
V gene: TRBV19; D gene: -; clone size: once; J gene: TRBJ1-1; CDR3 DNA: TGTGCCAGTAGTATAGATCGCCCGTCCGGTGAAGCTTTCTTT; CDR3 protein: CASSIDRPSGEAFF
V gene: TRBV9; D gene: -; clone size: -; J gene: TRBJ1-1; CDR3 DNA: TGTGCCAGCAGCGTAGAGGAGTTCTCGGGAGGAACTGAAGCTTTCTTT; CDR3 protein: CASSVEEFSGGTEAFF
V gene: TRBV11-2; D gene: -; clone size: -; J gene: TRBJ1-3; CDR3 DNA: TGTGCCAGCAGCTTAGTGACAGGCCTCTCTGGAAACACCATATATTTT; CDR3 protein: CASSLVTGLSGNTIYF
V gene: TRBV7-8; D gene: -; clone size: -; J gene: TRBJ2-7; CDR3 DNA: TGTGCCAGCAGCTTAGTCTACGAGCAGTACTTC; CDR3 protein: CASSLVYEQYF
V gene: TRBV11-3; D gene: TRBD1; clone size: -; J gene: TRBJ1-2; CDR3 DNA: TGTGCCAGCAGCTCGCAGGGGGAAGGTGGCTACACCTTC; CDR3 protein: CASSSQGEGGYTF
V gene: TRBV5-8; D gene: -; clone size: -; J gene: TRBJ1-6; CDR3 DNA: TGTGCCAGCAGCTTGGTTTTCGGGAGCTCCTATAATTCACCCCTCCACTTT; CDR3 protein: CASSLVFGSSYNSPLHF
V gene: TRBV4-1; D gene: -; clone size: -; J gene: TRBJ1-2; CDR3 DNA: TGCGCCAGCAGCCAAGATAGAGTCAGTCAGGGCTATGGCTACACCTTC; CDR3 protein: CASSQDRVSQGYGYTF
V gene: TRBV11-2; D gene: -; clone size: -; J gene: TRBJ1-2; CDR3 DNA: TGTGCCAGCAGCTTAGGGGTTCACCGGGACCCGGTGGGATATGGCTACACCTTC; CDR3 protein: CASSLGVHRDPVGYGYTF
V gene: TRBV6-1; D gene: -; clone size: -; J gene: TRBJ1-1; CDR3 DNA: TGTGCCAGCAGTTACGGAACTGAAGCTTTCTTT; CDR3 protein: CASSYGTEAFF
V gene: TRBV2; D gene: -; clone size: -; J gene: TRBJ1-5; CDR3 DNA: TGTGCCAGCAGCCGGGTCGGTCGGCCCCAGCATTTT; CDR3 protein: CASSRVGRPQHF
V gene: TRBV28; D gene: TRBD1; clone size: -; J gene: TRBJ1-2; CDR3 DNA: TGTGCCAGCAGTTCCGGACAGGGGAACTATGGCTACACCTTC; CDR3 protein: CASSSGQGNYGYTF
V gene: TRBV11-2; D gene: -; clone size: -; J gene: TRBJ2-7; CDR3 DNA: TGTGCCAGCAGCTTAGATAGCGGAGAAGGGACAGCTAAGTACTTC; CDR3 protein: CASSLDSGEGTAKYF
V gene: TRBV11-1; D gene: TRBD1; clone size: -; J gene: TRBJ1-3; CDR3 DNA: TGTGCCAGCAGCCTCAGGATGGGACAGGGAAAGTCGTCTGGAAACACCATATATTTT; CDR3 protein: CASSLRMGQGKSSGNTIYF
V gene: TRBV19; D gene: -; clone size: -; J gene: TRBJ1-1; CDR3 DNA: TGTGCCAGTACCCCATCCCAGGGGAACGCCGAAGCTTTCTTT; CDR3 protein: CASTPSQGNAEAFF
V gene: TRBV19; D gene: -; clone size: -; J gene: TRBJ1-1; CDR3 DNA: TGTGCCAGTAGTATGGTGAGGAAGGGGGGCACTGAAGCTTTCTTT; CDR3 protein: CASSMVRKGGTEAFF
V gene: TRBV5-6; D gene: -; clone size: -; J gene: TRBJ1-1; CDR3 DNA: TGTGCCAGCAGCCCCATGGGGGGGCGATTATCTGAAGCTTTCTTT; CDR3 protein: CASSPMGGRLSEAFF